This TCR beta chain was sequenced in a study of T cell responses to AZD1222 COVID-19 vaccine (dated by TCRdb to about 2021). Study-level background: AZD1222 recipients whose second dose came at about 4 weeks and those whose second dose came at about 12 weeks were combined into one group, since spike-specific TCR depth and breadth did not differ between the two schedules. Trial participants were enrolled by age into subgroups of 18-55, 56-69 and 70-plus years, and 148, 28 and 57 TCR-sequenced participants, respectively, were included in these subgroups. A total of 233 trial participants underwent TCR sequencing, of whom 207 received two doses of AZD1222 and around 26 received two doses of the MenACWY control vaccine. Results and caveats for the whole study, not just this receptor: Most participants were white British and females outnumbered males, and the authors suggested that clonal diversity may have been underestimated. Conclusions about previously exposed vaccinees are limited, since just five or six AZD1222 recipients were seropositive for SARS-CoV-2 at baseline. After two AZD1222 doses, both the breadth and the depth of spike-specific TCRs were significantly higher than at day 0 and than in MenACWY recipients. The 56-69-year group was small, and its depth increase did not reach significance, likely because of low power. Nearly half of unique spike-specific TCRs reportedly recognized epitopes outside regions mutated in the B.1.351 and B.1.1.7 variants. No day 14 peak-response samples were available, so repertoires were characterized only after the peak T cell response. CD4 TCRs associated with the vaccine covered the entire spike protein, and the dominant responses were in regions 160-218 and 743-854.

The time point label, as the study defines it: baseline before first vaccination. The vaccinee samples were drawn from two UK trials, COV001 and COV002, one of which was a single-blind randomized controlled phase 2/3 trial testing AZD1222 (ChAdOx1 nCoV-19) in healthy adults. For TCRbeta chain sequencing, PBMC samples from trial participants were taken at day 0 and at day 28 after the second dose. As to this clone: No cognate antigen has been identified for it. No base quality information exists; no much larger clone differs at one position.

Relative to germline, V is 0 bases shorter and J is 4 bases shorter, with 16 bases between their ends. The cysteine opens and the phenylalanine closes a CDR3 of 16 amino acids. Just CDR3 DNA is preserved here, 48 bases in frame from base 1. Taken from the germline V gene (reference sequence), the CDR1 and CDR2 loops are SGHNT and YYREEE. The CDR3 regions of human TCRbeta chains were analyzed by immunosequencing. As for the authors' bioinformatics: Repertoire TCRs were checked for matches against a reference library of SARS-CoV-2-specific TCRs that had been generated using the MIRA antigen-specificity platform. Breadth was defined as the fraction of unique TCRs that were SARS-CoV-2-associated, and depth was defined as the fraction of total T cells that were SARS-CoV-2-associated. Using the MIRA data, every spike-specific TCR was mapped to the spike region that the TCR reacted to and assigned to either a CD4 or a CD8 class. Log10-transformed breadth and depth values were compared by one-way ANOVA with Sidak's multiple comparisons tests. The immuneACCESS repertoire file appears here via TCRdb, limited to in-frame rearrangements. These files lack a portion of the clones; in checked studies, under half of the deficit traces to unresolved V genes, and the cause of the others is not known. V and J calls and clone size come straight from that table; D and trimming were deduced from the DNA. The sample table shows more than 110,000 clones, and 80% to 95% are seen once. Of the sample, about 3% falls within the top ten clones.

The source material was peripheral blood, sampled on day 0 of AZD1222 vaccination. The chain links TRBV5-4 with TRBJ1-2, with the D gene not confidently named. The TCR was taken from an adult in good health. The base sequence is TGTGCCAGCAGCTTGGCCGCGTGGGGTACAATCTATGGCTACACCTTC. The encoded protein is CASSLAAWGTIYGYTF.